Shown below are 30 T cell receptor beta chains from a single sample sequenced in a study of T-cell memory formation after mild COVID-19. TCRdb re-analysed the 5' RACE reads in MiXCR, keeping a single row per CDR3 protein. The repertoire holds 500,000 to 650,000 distinct CDR3 sequences, with less than 25% as singletons. Material for sequencing was PBMCs or a T cell subset sorted from them (not recorded which). Receptor source: an adult woman who had mild COVID-19 (a few samples of this study predate the infection). Cell type and time point are not known.

V usage is TRBV12-3 or TRBV12-4 and J usage is TRBJ1-2; the match to TRBD1 covers 7 bases. V gave up 6 bases and J gave up 4 bases; unmatched junction bases: 8. CDR3 size: 14 residues. The CDR3 sequence: CASSQGQRSYGYTF. CDR3 DNA sequence: TGTGCCAGCAGCCAGGGACAGCGATCCTATGGCTACACCTTC.

This clonotype showed up just a few times. The chain combines TRBV18 with TRBJ1-3, with a possible D match to TRBD1 (6 bases). The germline gives CDR1 KGHSH, CDR2 LQKENI. The CDR3 consists of 17 residues. The ends were cut back, 3 bases at V and 0 bases at J, with 15 bases in the middle. The CDR3, as DNA: TGTGCCAGCTCACCCCGGGACATCGCGAACTCTGGAAACACCATATATTTT. Translated, it gives CASSPRDIANSGNTIYF. The variable domain in full, completed from reference TRBV18 and TRBJ1-3, reads NAGVMQNPRHLVRRRGQEARLRCSPMKGHSHVYWYRQLPEEGLKFMVYLQKENIIDESGMPKERFSAEFPKEGPSILRIQQVVRGDSAAYFCASSPRDIANSGNTIYFGEGSWLTVV.

This rearrangement joins TRBV7-9 to TRBJ1-4; tentative D call: TRBD1 (5 bases). The CDR3 length is 15 residues. Germline CDR1 SEHNR, CDR2 FQNEAQ (reference sequence). The V end lost 6 bases, the J end lost 7 bases, and 18 bases lay between the germline ends. The DNA of the CDR3 is TGTGCCAGCAGTTCCCAGCGGGGCCTCGGTGAAAAACTGTTTTTT. It encodes CASSSQRGLGEKLFF. Together with reference TRBV7-9 and TRBJ1-4, the CDR3 gives the full variable domain: DTGVSQNPRHKITKRGQNVTFRCDPISEHNRLYWYRQTLGQGPEFLTYFQNEAQLEKSRLLSDRFSAERPKGSFSTLEIQRTEQGDSAMYLCASSSQRGLGEKLFFGSGTQLSVL.

Only a few counts were recorded for this clonotype. The rearrangement links TRBV7-6 to TRBJ2-3, with TRBD1 matching 8 bases. This CDR3 contains 16 residues. V shed 5 bases, J shed 1 base, and the junction held 8 bases outside the gene matches. Germline V CDR1 and CDR2: SGHVS, FNYEAQ. The CDR3 DNA is TGTGCCAGCAGCGTTAACCCGGGACAGGGCACAGATACGCAGTATTTT. It translates to CASSVNPGQGTDTQYF.

Concerning this clonotype itself: At one end the junction does not follow the germline gene, possibly because of a read error. The V gene is TRBV29-1, the J gene TRBJ2-5; D might be TRBD2 (5 bases). The germline V gene encodes CDR1 SQVTM and CDR2 ANQGSEA. The CDR3 runs 10 residues. The CDR3 DNA follows: TGCAGCGTGGAAGCCGGGGCCCAGTACTTC. Translating it yields CSVEAGAQYF. Together with reference TRBV29-1 and TRBJ2-5, the CDR3 gives the full variable domain: SAVISQKPSRDICQRGTSLTIQCQVDSQVTMMFWYRQQPGQSLTLIATANQGSEATYESGFVIDKFPISRPNLTFSTLTVSNMSPEDSSIYLCSVEAGAQYFGPGTRLLVL.

A few counts support this clonotype. The V gene is TRBV19, the J gene TRBJ1-1; the match to TRBD1 covers 8 bases. The CDR3 is 15 amino acids. After removal of 1 base from V and 5 bases from J, the junction contained 6 bases not matched to a gene. The germline CDR1 and CDR2 sequences are LNHDA and SQIVND (reference sequence). The CDR3, as DNA: TGTGCCAGTAGTATAGGTGGACAGGGTCGGACTGAAGCTTTCTTT. Protein sequence: CASSIGGQGRTEAFF.

The V and J genes are TRBV7-2 and TRBJ1-2; D gene uncertain. This CDR3 comprises 14 residues. The germline V gene has CDR1 SGHTA and CDR2 FQGNSA. V lost 8 bases, J lost 0 bases, and 13 bases lay in between. As DNA, the CDR3 is TGTGCCAGCTTTGATCACCTCCCTAACTATGGCTACACCTTC. The encoded protein is CASFDHLPNYGYTF.

The V call is TRBV25-1, the J call TRBJ1-1, with TRBD1 matching over 8 bases. There are 14 residues in the CDR3. The J segment lost 3 bases and the V segment lost 6 bases, leaving 6 bases of the junction unmatched. Germline V gene data show CDR1 as MGHDK and CDR2 as SYGVNS. The CDR3 loop is CASRSTGAYTEAFF. The CDR3 DNA is TGTGCCAGCAGGTCGACAGGGGCGTACACTGAAGCTTTCTTT.

The J gene is TRBJ2-1, the V gene TRBV3-1, with 15 bases that match TRBD2. V dropped 2 bases and J dropped 9; count of bases not matched to a gene: 11. There are 18 residues in the CDR3. CDR1 LGHDT and CDR2 YNNKEL come from the germline V gene (reference sequence). The CDR3 is CASSQHGLAGGLRGEQFF. The CDR3, as DNA: TGTGCCAGCAGCCAACACGGACTAGCGGGGGGGCTAAGGGGTGAGCAGTTCTTC.

The chain is built from TRBV12-3 or TRBV12-4 and TRBJ2-2; tentatively, D is TRBD1 (5 bases). This CDR3 contains 14 residues. V lost 7 bases, J lost 7 bases, and 16 bases lay in between. The CDR3: CASTPPVGHGELFF. The CDR3 DNA is TGTGCCAGCACCCCCCCGGTTGGACACGGGGAGCTGTTTTTT.

This clonotype was recorded a few times. The chain joins TRBV9 to TRBJ2-2; 10 bases are a match to TRBD1. This CDR3 region has 18 residues. CDR1 and CDR2 (germline): SGDLS, YYNGEE. Trimming removed 3 bases from V and 7 bases from J; junction bases left unmatched: 15. This CDR3 reads CASSDPAGGQGVIGELFF. CDR3 bases: TGTGCCAGCAGCGACCCAGCGGGCGGACAGGGGGTTATCGGGGAGCTGTTTTTT.

The V call is TRBV6-1, the J call TRBJ2-7; TRBD1 matches 9 bases. Germline CDR1 is MNHNS and CDR2 is SASEGT. There are 14 residues in the CDR3. Trimming removed 3 bases from V and 6 bases from J; junction bases left unmatched: 6. CDR3 nucleotides: TGTGCCAGCAGTGATTGGGACAGGGCGGTCGAGCAGTACTTC. Its translation: CASSDWDRAVEQYF.

The chain uses TRBV20-1 and TRBJ2-7, with D perhaps matching TRBD1 or TRBD2 (5 bases each). CDR1 and CDR2 from the germline V gene are DFQATT and SNEGSKA (reference sequence). The CDR3 is 15 residues long. The V gene lost 0 bases and the J gene lost 5 bases, with 17 bases spanning the gap. DNA for the CDR3: TGCAGTGCTAGAGACCTGGGGGACCGCCGGCACGAGCAGTACTTC. Its protein is CSARDLGDRRHEQYF.

This clonotype has more than one count but fewer than ten. This chain uses TRBV6-2 or TRBV6-3 with TRBJ2-7; 8 nucleotides align to TRBD1. The V gene's germline CDR1 is MNHEY and CDR2 SVGEGT. This CDR3 has 13 residues. J lost 4 bases, V lost 6 bases, and 5 bases had no gene match. The CDR3: CASRTGAMYEQYF. The CDR3 DNA sequence: TGTGCCAGCAGGACAGGGGCGATGTACGAGCAGTACTTC.

The gene calls are TRBV7-9 and TRBJ2-7; D is possibly TRBD1 or TRBD2 (5 bases each). This CDR3 has 12 amino acids. Germline CDR1 and CDR2: SEHNR and FQNEAQ (reference sequence). Trimming left V 5 bases short and J 6 bases short, with 11 bases between. In nucleotides, the CDR3 is TGTGCCAGCAGCCCCTGGGACGGCGAGCAGTACTTC. Translated, it gives CASSPWDGEQYF.

This clonotype was seen a handful of times. The chain couples TRBV29-1 to TRBJ2-2; D is perhaps TRBD1 (7 bases). Trimming pared 4 bases from V and 3 bases from J, leaving 9 bases between. The CDR3 spans 13 residues. The V gene's germline CDR1 is SQVTM and CDR2 ANQGSEA. The CDR3 spells CSVARGDTGELFF. The CDR3 DNA follows: TGCAGCGTTGCCAGGGGGGACACCGGGGAGCTGTTTTTT.

This clonotype was seen once. The chain has TRBV7-3 and TRBJ1-1, with 9 bases that match TRBD1. This CDR3 region has 15 residues. Germline assignment: CDR1 SGHTA and CDR2 FQGTGA. J was trimmed by 3 bases and V by 5 bases; bases with no gene match: 7. CDR3 nucleotide sequence: TGTGCCAGCAGCAACGGACAGGGGCCTTACACTGAAGCTTTCTTT. Translating it yields CASSNGQGPYTEAFF.

The chain couples TRBV6-2 or TRBV6-3 to TRBJ2-3, with 9 bases identical to TRBD1. The CDR3 extends over 16 amino acids. Germline CDR1 MNHEY, CDR2 SVGEGT. J lost 5 bases, V lost 4 bases, and 10 bases had no gene match. The CDR3 loop is CASSSMRDRGIDTQYF. CDR3 in DNA: TGTGCCAGCAGTTCCATGCGAGACAGGGGGATAGATACGCAGTATTTT.

The sample holds many counts of this clonotype. The chain carries TRBV11-2 and TRBJ2-5; 11 positions match TRBD2. The V segment lost 5 bases and the J segment 1 base; nucleotides outside the gene matches: 6. CDR1 and CDR2 (germline): SGHAT, FQNNGV. The CDR3 runs to 16 residues. CDR3 protein: CASSPFGTSGQETQYF. CDR3 in DNA: TGTGCCAGCAGCCCTTTCGGGACTAGCGGCCAAGAGACCCAGTACTTC.

This clonotype was observed a few times. V and J are TRBV5-1 and TRBJ2-7; the match to TRBD2 covers 12 bases. Germline V gene sequence: CDR1 SGHRS, CDR2 YFSETQ. The junction had 5 bases not matched to a gene; V was cut back by 4 bases and J by 0 bases. The CDR3 covers 16 residues. CDR3 DNA: TGCGCCAGCAGCACCGGACTAGCGGGGCCCTCCTACGAGCAGTACTTC. It is translated as CASSTGLAGPSYEQYF. The variable domain in full, completed from reference TRBV5-1 and TRBJ2-7, reads KAGVTQTPRYLIKTRGQQVTLSCSPISGHRSVSWYQQTPGQGLQFLFEYFSETQRNKGNFPGRFSGRQFSNSRSEMNVSTLELGDSALYLCASSTGLAGPSYEQYFGPGTRLTVT.

Worth noting for this clonotype: Its ends do not fully match the called genes, so a read error is possible. This chain uses TRBV9 with TRBJ2-1; D is unresolved. The CDR3 sequence is 13 residues long. Germline lookup yields CDR1 SGDLS and CDR2 YYNGEE. CDR3 sequence reads: CASSLRPVNGQFF. CDR3 DNA: TGTGCCAGCAGCTTACGACCTGTTAATGGGCAGTTCTTC.

This clonotype was found a few times. V usage is TRBV10-3 and J usage is TRBJ2-6, with D uncertain. The CDR3 extends over 16 amino acids. Trimming removed 2 bases from V and 0 bases from J, with 8 bases in between. CDR1 and CDR2 (germline): ENHRY, SYGVKD. The CDR3 DNA reads as TGTGCCATCAGTGAGACTTACAGCTCTGGGGCCAACGTCCTGACTTTC. Amino acids: CAISETYSSGANVLTF.

This clonotype was seen a few times. The chain recombines TRBV24-1 with TRBJ2-3; TRBD2 aligns across 9 bases. The germline V gene encodes CDR1 KGHDR and CDR2 SFDVKD. Trimming took 4 bases from V and 2 from J; bases not matched to a gene: 6. CDR3 size: 16 residues. CDR3 region: CATSEHSGSATDTQYF. The CDR3 bases are TGTGCCACCAGTGAACATAGCGGGAGCGCCACAGATACGCAGTATTTT.

This clonotype was detected only a few times. This CDR3 reads CASSLVGTSGSYEQYF. CDR3 nucleotides: TGTGCCAGCAGCTTGGTAGGGACTAGCGGATCCTACGAGCAGTACTTC. The chain links TRBV7-6 to TRBJ2-7; TRBD2 matches at 11 bases. Trimming at V came to 3 bases and at J to 1 base, leaving 5 bases not matched to a gene. The length of the CDR3 is 16 residues. Germline values: CDR1 SGHVS, CDR2 FNYEAQ.

This CDR3 reads CASSRQGGAEAFF. The CDR3 DNA sequence: TGTGCCAGCAGCCGACAGGGGGGCGCTGAAGCTTTCTTT. The chain uses TRBV11-1 and TRBJ1-1; 9 bases align to TRBD1. CDR3 length: 13 residues. J gave up 6 bases and V 5 bases, and 4 bases lay outside the gene matches. The V gene's germline CDR1 is SGHAT and CDR2 FQDESV (reference sequence).

The rearrangement links TRBV2 to TRBJ2-1; 8 nucleotides line up with TRBD1. V lost 6 bases and J lost 8; bases outside the gene matches: 9. CDR1 and CDR2 from the germline V gene are SNHLY and FYNNEI. CDR3 size: 14 residues. The CDR3 sequence is CASRRQGASDEQFF. The CDR3 nucleotides are TGTGCCAGCAGGCGCCAGGGGGCTAGCGATGAGCAGTTCTTC.

CDR3 sequence reads: CATGSSGVRQETQYF. The CDR3 nucleotides are TGTGCCACTGGATCTAGCGGGGTGAGACAAGAGACCCAGTACTTC. The chain couples TRBV10-3 to TRBJ2-5, with 9 bases identical to TRBD2. Germline V gene lookup returns CDR1 ENHRY and CDR2 SYGVKD. The CDR3 spans 15 residues. V dropped 10 bases and J dropped 2; count of bases not matched to a gene: 11.

This clonotype was detected a few times. The chain has TRBV3-1 and TRBJ2-5; D assignment may be TRBD1 or TRBD2 (5 bases each). The CDR3 is made up of 17 amino acids. Germline V gene lookup returns CDR1 LGHDT and CDR2 YNNKEL (reference sequence). V lost 4 bases, J lost 2 bases, and 20 bases lay in between. The CDR3 nucleotides are TGTGCCAGCAGCCCAGACAGACTATCAACCATTCAAGAGACCCAGTACTTC. Its protein product is CASSPDRLSTIQETQYF.

In this sample, this clonotype turned up a few times. J is TRBJ1-1 and V is TRBV5-1, with D tentatively TRBD1 (5 bases). Germline V gene lookup returns CDR1 SGHRS and CDR2 YFSETQ. There are 14 residues in the CDR3. With 7 bases removed from V and 11 bases from J, the gap between germline ends came to 24 bases. CDR3 sequence: CASRTAWGPGGAFF. The CDR3 DNA is TGCGCCAGCCGAACCGCGTGGGGCCCCGGTGGGGCTTTCTTT.

This clonotype was found once. The chain uses TRBV4-3 and TRBJ2-1; 8 nucleotides agree with TRBD2. Germline loops: CDR1 LGHNA, CDR2 YSLEER. The CDR3 length is 14 residues. Germline trimming cut 4 bases from V and 6 bases from J; bases unmatched to any gene: 5. CDR3 amino acids: CASSRGGGLNEQFF. The CDR3 coding sequence is TGCGCCAGCAGCCGCGGCGGGGGGCTCAATGAGCAGTTCTTC.